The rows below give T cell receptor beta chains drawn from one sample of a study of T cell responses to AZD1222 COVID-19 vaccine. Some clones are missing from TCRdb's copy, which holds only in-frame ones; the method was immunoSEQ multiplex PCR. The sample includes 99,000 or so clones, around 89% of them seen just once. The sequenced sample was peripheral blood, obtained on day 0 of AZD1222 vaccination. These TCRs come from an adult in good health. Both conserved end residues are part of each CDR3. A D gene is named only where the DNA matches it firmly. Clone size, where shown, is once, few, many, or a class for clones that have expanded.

CDR3 protein: CASSQGDGGRVREQYF
CDR3 DNA: TGCGCCAGCAGCCAAGGAGACGGGGGCAGGGTGCGCGAGCAGTACTTC
J gene: TRBJ2-7
clone size: .
V gene: TRBV4-1
D gene: .

CDR3 protein: CASSLDRGGGSPLHF
CDR3 DNA: TGTGCCAGCAGCTTGGATAGGGGGGGAGGTTCACCCCTCCACTTT
J gene: TRBJ1-6
clone size: .
V gene: TRBV5-4
D gene: .

CDR3 protein: CASTEWGDSNQPQHF
CDR3 DNA: TGTGCCAGCACGGAGTGGGGTGATAGCAATCAGCCCCAGCATTTT
J gene: TRBJ1-5
clone size: .
V gene: TRBV28
D gene: .

CDR3 protein: CATSDLSAVQGTYGYTF
CDR3 DNA: TGTGCCACCAGTGATTTATCAGCCGTACAGGGGACCTATGGCTACACCTTC
J gene: TRBJ1-2
clone size: .
V gene: TRBV24-1
D gene: TRBD1

CDR3 protein: CASRRTGERNQPQHF
CDR3 DNA: TGTGCCAGCAGAAGGACAGGGGAGCGCAATCAGCCCCAGCATTTT
J gene: TRBJ1-5
clone size: .
V gene: TRBV6-5
D gene: TRBD1

CDR3 protein: CASSLDYTDTQYF
CDR3 DNA: TGTGCCAGCAGTCTCGACTACACAGATACGCAGTATTTT
J gene: TRBJ2-3
clone size: .
V gene: TRBV2
D gene: .

CDR3 protein: CATQTTGTENEKLFF
CDR3 DNA: TGTGCCACCCAAACGACCGGGACGGAAAATGAAAAACTGTTTTTT
J gene: TRBJ1-4
clone size: once
V gene: TRBV19
D gene: .

CDR3 protein: CASSPGWGARIGAFF
CDR3 DNA: TGTGCCAGCAGCCCGGGGTGGGGGGCACGAATCGGTGCTTTCTTT
J gene: TRBJ1-1
clone size: .
V gene: TRBV21-1
D gene: .

CDR3 protein: CASSGLASNTGELFF
CDR3 DNA: TGTGCCAGCAGCGGACTAGCTTCGAACACCGGGGAGCTGTTTTTT
J gene: TRBJ2-2
clone size: .
V gene: TRBV6-5
D gene: TRBD2

CDR3 protein: CASSSEGTGHRELFF
CDR3 DNA: TGTGCCAGCAGTTCCGAAGGGACAGGGCACCGGGAGCTGTTTTTT
J gene: TRBJ2-2
clone size: many
V gene: TRBV27
D gene: TRBD1

CDR3 protein: CASSIAPGRNYGYTF
CDR3 DNA: TGTGCCAGTAGTATAGCCCCGGGCCGAAACTATGGCTACACCTTC
J gene: TRBJ1-2
clone size: .
V gene: TRBV19
D gene: .

CDR3 protein: CASSELSRGVYGYTF
CDR3 DNA: TGTGCCAGCAGTGAACTCTCCCGGGGGGTCTATGGCTACACCTTC
J gene: TRBJ1-2
clone size: .
V gene: TRBV2
D gene: .

CDR3 protein: CASSIRSSPYEQYF
CDR3 DNA: TGTGCCAGCAGCATCCGGTCCAGCCCTTACGAGCAGTACTTC
J gene: TRBJ2-7
clone size: .
V gene: TRBV7-9
D gene: .

CDR3 protein: CASNGRQGSPVRTGGELFF
CDR3 DNA: TGTGCCAGTAATGGTCGGCAGGGAAGCCCCGTTCGAACAGGCGGGGAGCTGTTTTTT
J gene: TRBJ2-2
clone size: .
V gene: TRBV19
D gene: .

CDR3 protein: CASSVDGLALDEQFF
CDR3 DNA: TGTGCCAGCAGCGTAGACGGGCTAGCTTTGGATGAGCAGTTCTTC
J gene: TRBJ2-1
clone size: .
V gene: TRBV9
D gene: .

CDR3 protein: CASSVELGQGGSSVESGAFF
CDR3 DNA: TGTGCCAGCAGCGTAGAATTGGGCCAAGGGGGGAGTTCGGTGGAGTCTGGCGCTTTCTTT
J gene: TRBJ1-1
clone size: .
V gene: TRBV9
D gene: .

CDR3 protein: CASSDTDTQYF
CDR3 DNA: TGTGCCAGCAGTGACACAGATACGCAGTATTTT
J gene: TRBJ2-3
clone size: many
V gene: TRBV6-2/TRBV6-3
D gene: .

CDR3 protein: CASSPNHRGQGEQFF
CDR3 DNA: TGCGCCAGCAGCCCTAACCACAGGGGGCAAGGTGAGCAGTTCTTC
J gene: TRBJ2-1
clone size: few
V gene: TRBV5-1
D gene: TRBD1

CDR3 protein: CASSLRRLPTEKNTIYF
CDR3 DNA: TGTGCCAGCAGCCTACGACGACTCCCCACAGAAAAAAACACCATATATTTT
J gene: TRBJ1-3
clone size: .
V gene: TRBV9
D gene: .

CDR3 protein: CASSSLTGGNTEAFF
CDR3 DNA: TGTGCCAGCTCATCGCTGACAGGGGGGAACACTGAAGCTTTCTTT
J gene: TRBJ1-1
clone size: once
V gene: TRBV18
D gene: TRBD1

CDR3 protein: CASSPYRVANTGELFF
CDR3 DNA: TGCGCCAGCAGCCCCTACAGGGTTGCGAACACCGGGGAGCTGTTTTTT
J gene: TRBJ2-2
clone size: .
V gene: TRBV10-1
D gene: .

CDR3 protein: CASSQLTAKNTEAFF
CDR3 DNA: TGTGCCAGCAGCCAACTAACAGCGAAGAACACTGAAGCTTTCTTT
J gene: TRBJ1-1
clone size: .
V gene: TRBV14
D gene: .

CDR3 protein: CASSFAQDTEAFF
CDR3 DNA: TGTGCCAGCAGCTTTGCCCAGGACACTGAAGCTTTCTTT
J gene: TRBJ1-1
clone size: .
V gene: TRBV7-3
D gene: .

CDR3 protein: CATSSTNRGGNQPQHF
CDR3 DNA: TGTGCCACCAGCAGTACTAACAGGGGGGGCAATCAGCCCCAGCATTTT
J gene: TRBJ1-5
clone size: .
V gene: TRBV15
D gene: TRBD1

CDR3 protein: CASSEGQGGTYGYTF
CDR3 DNA: TGTGCCAGCAGTGAAGGACAGGGGGGGACCTATGGCTACACCTTC
J gene: TRBJ1-2
clone size: .
V gene: TRBV6-1
D gene: TRBD1

CDR3 protein: CASSQVLEPNNEQFF
CDR3 DNA: TGTGCCAGCAGCCAAGTCCTAGAGCCGAACAATGAGCAGTTCTTC
J gene: TRBJ2-1
clone size: .
V gene: TRBV4-2
D gene: .

CDR3 protein: CASSVALTNNEQYF
CDR3 DNA: TGTGCCAGCAGCGTAGCTCTGACAAACAACGAGCAGTACTTC
J gene: TRBJ2-7
clone size: .
V gene: TRBV9
D gene: .

CDR3 protein: CAWSVYGFYEQYF
CDR3 DNA: TGTGCCTGGAGTGTATATGGTTTCTACGAGCAGTACTTC
J gene: TRBJ2-7
clone size: .
V gene: TRBV30
D gene: .

CDR3 protein: CASSLVGSGGYNEQFF
CDR3 DNA: TGTGCCAGCAGCTTAGTAGGTAGCGGGGGGTACAATGAGCAGTTCTTC
J gene: TRBJ2-1
clone size: .
V gene: TRBV7-2
D gene: TRBD2

CDR3 protein: CASSGNGYTF
CDR3 DNA: TGTGCCAGCTCCGGGAATGGCTACACCTTC
J gene: TRBJ1-2
clone size: .
V gene: TRBV18
D gene: .

CDR3 protein: CASGTKDSFYNEQFF
CDR3 DNA: TGTGCTAGTGGTACCAAAGACAGCTTCTACAATGAGCAGTTCTTC
J gene: TRBJ2-1
clone size: .
V gene: TRBV12-5
D gene: .

CDR3 protein: CASSEPGYSGTEAFF
CDR3 DNA: TGTGCCAGCAGTGAGCCCGGCTATTCGGGAACTGAAGCTTTCTTT
J gene: TRBJ1-1
clone size: .
V gene: TRBV25-1
D gene: .

CDR3 protein: CASSFPRAGRDTEAFF
CDR3 DNA: TGCGCCAGCAGCTTTCCCCGGGCCGGGAGAGACACTGAAGCTTTCTTT
J gene: TRBJ1-1
clone size: .
V gene: TRBV5-1
D gene: .

CDR3 protein: CASSQLRPDF
CDR3 DNA: TGTGCCAGCAGCCAACTCCGACCCGATTTT
J gene: TRBJ2-3
clone size: .
V gene: TRBV3-1/TRBV3-2
D gene: .

CDR3 protein: CASSSARTSNNEQFF
CDR3 DNA: TGTGCCAGCAGTTCGGCGAGGACTAGTAATAATGAGCAGTTCTTC
J gene: TRBJ2-1
clone size: once
V gene: TRBV6-8
D gene: TRBD2

CDR3 protein: CASGRGQGGSRGTIYF
CDR3 DNA: TGTGCCAGCGGTCGGGGACAGGGTGGATCTCGGGGCACCATATATTTT
J gene: TRBJ1-3
clone size: .
V gene: TRBV2
D gene: TRBD1

CDR3 protein: CASSSIDRGYGYTF
CDR3 DNA: TGTGCCAGCAGCTCGATCGACAGGGGCTATGGCTACACCTTC
J gene: TRBJ1-2
clone size: .
V gene: TRBV5-6
D gene: TRBD1

CDR3 protein: CASSEARWRQGGWAQYF
CDR3 DNA: TGTGCCAGCAGTGAAGCGCGCTGGAGACAGGGCGGCTGGGCCCAGTACTTC
J gene: TRBJ2-5
clone size: .
V gene: TRBV2
D gene: TRBD1

CDR3 protein: CASSVTTNEKLFF
CDR3 DNA: TGTGCCAGCAGCGTGACAACTAATGAAAAACTGTTTTTT
J gene: TRBJ1-4
clone size: once
V gene: TRBV5-4
D gene: .